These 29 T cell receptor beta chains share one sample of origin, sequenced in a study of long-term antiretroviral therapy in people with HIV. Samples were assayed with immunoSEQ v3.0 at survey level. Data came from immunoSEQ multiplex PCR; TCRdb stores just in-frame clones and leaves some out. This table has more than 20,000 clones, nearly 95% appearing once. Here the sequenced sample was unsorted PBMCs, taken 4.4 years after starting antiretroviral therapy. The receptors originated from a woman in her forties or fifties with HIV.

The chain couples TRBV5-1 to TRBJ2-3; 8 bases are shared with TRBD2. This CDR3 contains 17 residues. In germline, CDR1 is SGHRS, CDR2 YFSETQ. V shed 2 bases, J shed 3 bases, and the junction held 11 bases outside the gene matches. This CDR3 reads CASSLLGGGTRTDTQYF. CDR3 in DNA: TGCGCCAGCAGCTTATTAGGCGGGGGGACCAGGACAGATACGCAGTATTTT.

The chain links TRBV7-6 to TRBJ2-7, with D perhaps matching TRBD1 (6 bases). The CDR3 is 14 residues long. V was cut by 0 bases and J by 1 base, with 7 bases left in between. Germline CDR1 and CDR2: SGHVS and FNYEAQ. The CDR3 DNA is TGTGCCAGCAGCTTAGCGACAGGTTCCTACGAGCAGTACTTC. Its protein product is CASSLATGSYEQYF.

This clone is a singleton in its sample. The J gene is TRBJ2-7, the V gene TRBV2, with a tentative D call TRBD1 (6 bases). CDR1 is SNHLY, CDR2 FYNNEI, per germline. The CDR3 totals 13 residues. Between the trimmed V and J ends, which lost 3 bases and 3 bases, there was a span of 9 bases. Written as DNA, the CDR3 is TGTGCCAGCAGTGACGTAGGGGGCTACGAGCAGTACTTC. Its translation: CASSDVGGYEQYF.

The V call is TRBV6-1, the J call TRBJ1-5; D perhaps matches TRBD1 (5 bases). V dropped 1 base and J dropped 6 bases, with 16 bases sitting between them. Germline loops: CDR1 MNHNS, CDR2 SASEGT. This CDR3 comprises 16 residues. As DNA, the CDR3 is TGTGCCAGCAGTGAAGGTACGACAGCCCGGGGTCAGCCCCAGCATTTT. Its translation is CASSEGTTARGQPQHF.

CDR3 sequence reads: CASSTFGTGFEGYTF. The DNA for the CDR3 is TGTGCCAGCAGCACCTTCGGGACGGGGTTTGAGGGCTACACCTTC. The chain carries TRBV7-9 and TRBJ1-2; tentatively, D is TRBD1 (5 bases). Germline V gene data show CDR1 as SEHNR and CDR2 as FQNEAQ (reference sequence). CDR3 length equals 15 residues. Deletions cut 5 bases from V and 8 bases from J, with 21 bases between. The full variable domain, its missing parts supplied by reference TRBV7-9 and TRBJ1-2, is DTGVSQNPRHKITKRGQNVTFRCDPISEHNRLYWYRQTLGQGPEFLTYFQNEAQLEKSRLLSDRFSAERPKGSFSTLEIQRTEQGDSAMYLCASSTFGTGFEGYTFGSGTRLTVV.

For the CDR3, the DNA is TGCGCCAGCAGCTTGGGACTAGCGGTTTTCGTCGCCTACAATGAGCAGTTCTTC. As protein: CASSLGLAVFVAYNEQFF. The rearrangement links TRBV5-1 to TRBJ2-1; the match to TRBD2 covers 9 bases. This CDR3 comprises 18 residues. Germline V gene sequence: CDR1 SGHRS, CDR2 YFSETQ. With V trimmed by 0 bases and J by 2 bases, 9 bases remained unmatched.

CDR3 in DNA: TGTGCCAGCAGCTTAGCGTCGGCAGGATTGACTGAAGCTTTCTTT. It codes for CASSLASAGLTEAFF. V is TRBV7-2 and J is TRBJ1-1, with D uncertain. Germline V gives CDR1 SGHTA, CDR2 FQGNSA. The CDR3 is 15 amino acids. Trimming removed 0 bases from V and 5 bases from J, with 13 bases in between.

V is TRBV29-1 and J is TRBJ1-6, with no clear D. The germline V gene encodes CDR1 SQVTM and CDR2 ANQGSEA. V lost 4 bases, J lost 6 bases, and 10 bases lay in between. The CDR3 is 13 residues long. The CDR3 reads CSVGRDPNSPLHF. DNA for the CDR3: TGCAGCGTTGGTCGAGACCCTAATTCACCCCTCCACTTT.

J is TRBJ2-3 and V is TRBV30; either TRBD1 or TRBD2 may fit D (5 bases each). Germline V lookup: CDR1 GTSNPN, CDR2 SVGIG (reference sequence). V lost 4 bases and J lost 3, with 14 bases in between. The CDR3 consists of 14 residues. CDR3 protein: CAWTPGGSTDTQYF. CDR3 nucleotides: TGTGCCTGGACCCCTGGGGGAAGTACAGATACGCAGTATTTT. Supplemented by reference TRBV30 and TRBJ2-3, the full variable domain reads SQTIHQWPATLVQPVGSPLSLECTVEGTSNPNLYWYRQAAGRGLQLLFYSVGIGQISSEVPQNLSASRPQDRQFILSSKKLLLSDSGFYLCAWTPGGSTDTQYFGPGTRLTVL.

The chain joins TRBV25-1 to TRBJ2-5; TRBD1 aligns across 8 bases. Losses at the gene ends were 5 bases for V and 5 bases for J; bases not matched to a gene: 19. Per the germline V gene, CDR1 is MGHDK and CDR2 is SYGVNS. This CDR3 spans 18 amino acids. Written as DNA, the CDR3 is TGTGCCAGCAGTCCGGGACAGGAGGCGGGCTTATACTTGGAGACCCAGTACTTC. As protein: CASSPGQEAGLYLETQYF.

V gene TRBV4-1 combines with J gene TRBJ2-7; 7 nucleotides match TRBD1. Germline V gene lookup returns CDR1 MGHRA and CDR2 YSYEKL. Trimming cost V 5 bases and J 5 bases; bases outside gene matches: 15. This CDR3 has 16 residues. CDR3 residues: CASSKLLQGFNDEQYF. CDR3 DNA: TGCGCCAGCAGCAAACTATTACAGGGGTTTAATGACGAGCAGTACTTC.

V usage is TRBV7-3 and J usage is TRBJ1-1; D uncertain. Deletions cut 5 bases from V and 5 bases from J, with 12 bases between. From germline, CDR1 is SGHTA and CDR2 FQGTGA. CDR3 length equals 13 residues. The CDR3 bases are TGTGCCAGCAGCCTTACTCGGGGAACTGAAGCTTTCTTT. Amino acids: CASSLTRGTEAFF. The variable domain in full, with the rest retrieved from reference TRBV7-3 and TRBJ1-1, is GAGVSQTPSNKVTEKGKYVELRCDPISGHTALYWYRQSLGQGPEFLIYFQGTGAADDSGLPNDRFFAVRPEGSVSTLKIQRTERGDSAVYLCASSLTRGTEAFFGQGTRLTVV.

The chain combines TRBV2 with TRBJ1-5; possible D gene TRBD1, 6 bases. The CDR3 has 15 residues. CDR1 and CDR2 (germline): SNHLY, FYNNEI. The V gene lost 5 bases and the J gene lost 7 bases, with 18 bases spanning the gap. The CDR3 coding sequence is TGTGCCAGCAGTATGGACAGCCCCTCGGGCCAGCCCCAGCATTTT. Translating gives CASSMDSPSGQPQHF.

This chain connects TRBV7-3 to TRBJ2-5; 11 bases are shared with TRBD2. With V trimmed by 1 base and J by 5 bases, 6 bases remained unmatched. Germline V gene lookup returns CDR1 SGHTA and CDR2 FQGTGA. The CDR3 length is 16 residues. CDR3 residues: CASSLIASGGMETQYF. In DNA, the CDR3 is TGTGCCAGCAGCTTAATTGCTAGCGGGGGGATGGAGACCCAGTACTTC. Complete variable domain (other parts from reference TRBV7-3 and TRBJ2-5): GAGVSQTPSNKVTEKGKYVELRCDPISGHTALYWYRQSLGQGPEFLIYFQGTGAADDSGLPNDRFFAVRPEGSVSTLKIQRTERGDSAVYLCASSLIASGGMETQYFGPGTRLLVL.

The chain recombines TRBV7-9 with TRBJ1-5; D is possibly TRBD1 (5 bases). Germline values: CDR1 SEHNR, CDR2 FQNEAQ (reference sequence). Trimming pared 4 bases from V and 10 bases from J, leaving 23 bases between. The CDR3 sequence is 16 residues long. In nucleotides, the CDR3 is TGTGCCAGCAGCTCCCGGGACGGGGCCGCAATCGGTCCCCAGCATTTT. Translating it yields CASSSRDGAAIGPQHF.

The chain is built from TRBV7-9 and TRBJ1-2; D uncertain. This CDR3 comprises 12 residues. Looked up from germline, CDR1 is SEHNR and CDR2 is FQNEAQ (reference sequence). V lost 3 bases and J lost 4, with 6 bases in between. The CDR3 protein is CASSFLSYGYTF. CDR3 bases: TGTGCCAGCAGCTTCCTTAGCTATGGCTACACCTTC. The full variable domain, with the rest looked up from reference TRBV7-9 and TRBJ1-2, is DTGVSQNPRHKITKRGQNVTFRCDPISEHNRLYWYRQTLGQGPEFLTYFQNEAQLEKSRLLSDRFSAERPKGSFSTLEIQRTEQGDSAMYLCASSFLSYGYTFGSGTRLTVV.

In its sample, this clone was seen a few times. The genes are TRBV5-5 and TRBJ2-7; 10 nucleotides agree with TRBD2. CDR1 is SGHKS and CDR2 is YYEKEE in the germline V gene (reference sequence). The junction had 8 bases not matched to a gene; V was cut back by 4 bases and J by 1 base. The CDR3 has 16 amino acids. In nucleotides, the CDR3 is TGTGCCAGCAGCCTACTTGGGACTAGCGTTTCCTACGAGCAGTACTTC. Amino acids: CASSLLGTSVSYEQYF.

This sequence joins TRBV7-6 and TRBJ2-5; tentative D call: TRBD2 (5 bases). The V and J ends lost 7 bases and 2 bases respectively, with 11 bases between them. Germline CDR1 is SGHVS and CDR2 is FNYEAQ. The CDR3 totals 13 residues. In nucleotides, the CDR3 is TGTGCCAGCACCCGTGGAGGTCAAGAGACCCAGTACTTC. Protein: CASTRGGQETQYF. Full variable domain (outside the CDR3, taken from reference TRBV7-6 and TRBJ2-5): GAGVSQSPRYKVTKRGQDVALRCDPISGHVSLYWYRQALGQGPEFLTYFNYEAQQDKSGLPNDRFSAERPEGSISTLTIQRTEQRDSAMYRCASTRGGQETQYFGPGTRLLVL.

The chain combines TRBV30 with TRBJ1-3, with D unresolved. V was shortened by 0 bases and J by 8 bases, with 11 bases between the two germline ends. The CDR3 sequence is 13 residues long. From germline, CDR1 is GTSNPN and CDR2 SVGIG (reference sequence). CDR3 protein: CAWSVMGTDTIYF. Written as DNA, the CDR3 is TGTGCCTGGAGTGTAATGGGAACGGACACCATATATTTT.

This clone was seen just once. The DNA of the CDR3 is TGTGCCAGCAGCTTAAAACACGCTAGCGGGGGCACCCCCGGGGAGCTGTTTTTT. Translation gives CASSLKHASGGTPGELFF. This rearrangement joins TRBV7-3 to TRBJ2-2; 10 bases are shared with TRBD2. The germline V gene has CDR1 SGHTA and CDR2 FQGTGA. This CDR3 contains 18 residues. The ends lost 1 base at V and 6 bases at J; junction bases unmatched: 11.

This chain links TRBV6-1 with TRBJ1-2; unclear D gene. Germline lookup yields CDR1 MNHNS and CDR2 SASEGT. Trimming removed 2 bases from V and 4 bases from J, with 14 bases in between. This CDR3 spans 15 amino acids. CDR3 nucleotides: TGTGCCAGCAGTGAATTTAAAGGTCAAGGCTATGGCTACACCTTC. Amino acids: CASSEFKGQGYGYTF.

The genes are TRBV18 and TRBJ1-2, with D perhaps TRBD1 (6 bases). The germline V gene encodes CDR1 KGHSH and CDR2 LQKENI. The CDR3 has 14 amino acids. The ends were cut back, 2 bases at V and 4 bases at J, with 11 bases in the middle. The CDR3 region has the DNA TGTGCCAGCTCACCAACGACAGGTTTCTATGGCTACACCTTC. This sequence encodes CASSPTTGFYGYTF. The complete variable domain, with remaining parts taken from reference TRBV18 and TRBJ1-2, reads NAGVMQNPRHLVRRRGQEARLRCSPMKGHSHVYWYRQLPEEGLKFMVYLQKENIIDESGMPKERFSAEFPKEGPSILRIQQVVRGDSAAYFCASSPTTGFYGYTFGSGTRLTVV.

The CDR3 bases are TGCGCCAGCAGCTTGATCGCAGGGACCTCCTACGAGCAGTACTTC. Its translation is CASSLIAGTSYEQYF. The chain combines TRBV5-1 with TRBJ2-7; D assignment may be TRBD1 or TRBD2 (5 bases each). The germline V and J ends were trimmed by 1 base and 0 bases, with 11 bases remaining between them. The CDR3 totals 15 residues. Germline lookup yields CDR1 SGHRS and CDR2 YFSETQ.

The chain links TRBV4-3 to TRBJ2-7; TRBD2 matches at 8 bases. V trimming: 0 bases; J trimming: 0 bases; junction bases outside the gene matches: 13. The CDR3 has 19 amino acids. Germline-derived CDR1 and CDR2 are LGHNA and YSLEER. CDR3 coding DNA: TGCGCCAGCAGCCAAGATCGTGTGGGCAGCGGGGGTCCCTCCTACGAGCAGTACTTC. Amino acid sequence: CASSQDRVGSGGPSYEQYF.

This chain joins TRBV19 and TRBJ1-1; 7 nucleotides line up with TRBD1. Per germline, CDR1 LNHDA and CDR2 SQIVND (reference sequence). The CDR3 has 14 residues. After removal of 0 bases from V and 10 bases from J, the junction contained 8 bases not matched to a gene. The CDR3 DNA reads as TGTGCCAGTAGTATAGATTTTGAGGGGGCGGCAGCTTTCTTT. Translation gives CASSIDFEGAAAFF. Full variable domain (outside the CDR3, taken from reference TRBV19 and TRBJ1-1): DGGITQSPKYLFRKEGQNVTLSCEQNLNHDAMYWYRQDPGQGLRLIYYSQIVNDFQKGDIAEGYSVSREKKESFPLTVTSAQKNPTAFYLCASSIDFEGAAAFFGQGTRLTVV.

In nucleotides, the CDR3 is TGCGCCAGCAGCCAAGATCGGGTTGGGGGTGCAGATACGCAGTATTTT. As protein: CASSQDRVGGADTQYF. This sequence joins TRBV4-3 and TRBJ2-3; D may be TRBD1 or TRBD2 (5 bases each). This CDR3 region has 16 residues. Germline V gene data show CDR1 as LGHNA and CDR2 as YSLEER. V was shortened by 0 bases and J by 4 bases, with 14 bases between the two germline ends.

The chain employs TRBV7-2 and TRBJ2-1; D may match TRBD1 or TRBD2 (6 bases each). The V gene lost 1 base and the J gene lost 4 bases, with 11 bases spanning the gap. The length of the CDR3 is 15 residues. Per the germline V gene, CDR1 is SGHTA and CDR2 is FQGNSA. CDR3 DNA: TGTGCCAGCAGCTTAGACGGGGGCGGGTACAATGAGCAGTTCTTC. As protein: CASSLDGGGYNEQFF.

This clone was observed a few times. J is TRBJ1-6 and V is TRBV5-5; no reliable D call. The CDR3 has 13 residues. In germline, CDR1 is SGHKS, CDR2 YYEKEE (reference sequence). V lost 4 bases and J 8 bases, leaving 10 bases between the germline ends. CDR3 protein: CASSRTGDSPLHF. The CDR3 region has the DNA TGTGCCAGCAGCCGTACCGGCGATTCACCCCTCCACTTT.

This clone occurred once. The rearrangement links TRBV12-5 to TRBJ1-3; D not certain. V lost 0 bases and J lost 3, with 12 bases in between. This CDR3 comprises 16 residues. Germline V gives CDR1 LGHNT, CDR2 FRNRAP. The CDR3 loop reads CASGLVRGGFGNTIYF. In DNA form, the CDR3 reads TGTGCTAGTGGTTTGGTACGAGGCGGATTTGGAAACACCATATATTTT.